This T cell receptor beta chain originates from a study of cytotoxic CD8 clonotypes in ibrutinib-treated CLL. Study overall: Approximately 25 partial and 2 complete responses; at median 68 months, roughly 15 remitted, some 12 progressed. The response samples were taken once patients had been treated for a median of about 12 months, range 6 to 36. The average sample held about 260,000 productive templates and approximately 93,000 productive rearrangements.

Germline CDR1 is SGHRS and CDR2 is YFSETQ. The CDR3 covers 14 residues. The ends were cut back, 4 bases at V and 10 bases at J, with 17 bases in the middle. The targeted sequencing depth was 1 in 200,000 to 1 in 1 million T cells. Profiled with immunoSEQ multiplex PCR; TCRdb holds only in-frame clones, not every one. The repertoire has more than 85,000 clones, more than 75% of them found once; the top ten carry about 29%. This specimen was PBMCs, taken after 12 months of ibrutinib treatment. The receptor's source is a human donor with chronic lymphocytic leukemia. The chain is built from TRBV5-1 and TRBJ1-4; TRBD1 is a possible D gene (6 bases). The CDR3 nucleotides are TGCGCCAGCAGCGAAGACACCCAAGGGGGAAAACTGTTTTTT. Encoded protein: CASSEDTQGGKLFF.